What follows is one T cell receptor beta chain and its context. This CDR3 contains 14 residues. CDR1 and CDR2 (germline): SGHTA, FQGNSA. Deletions cut 3 bases from V and 1 base from J, with 9 bases between. The data were produced by immunoSEQ multiplex PCR, yet TCRdb's version contains in-frame clones alone and is incomplete. The sample holds approximately 24,000 clones, 86% seen once. Urothelial carcinoma affected the patients, and it was locally advanced or metastatic. This sample is drawn from a study of PD-L1 blockade in urothelial cancer. Turning to the study itself: Bladder-origin urothelial cancer in males described about 90% of the roughly 30 patients. Blood samples had a median of approximately 150,000 T cells, tens of thousands of unique TCRs, and clonality roughly 0.08.

The sequenced sample was PBMCs, obtained around atezolizumab (anti-PD-L1) treatment. The clonotype originates from a man aged 55-75 years with urothelial cancer. The J gene is TRBJ1-1, the V gene TRBV7-2, with a weak D call TRBD1 (5 bases). CDR3 loop: CASSLWGENTEAFF. The CDR3, as DNA: TGTGCCAGCAGCTTGTGGGGGGAGAACACTGAAGCTTTCTTT.